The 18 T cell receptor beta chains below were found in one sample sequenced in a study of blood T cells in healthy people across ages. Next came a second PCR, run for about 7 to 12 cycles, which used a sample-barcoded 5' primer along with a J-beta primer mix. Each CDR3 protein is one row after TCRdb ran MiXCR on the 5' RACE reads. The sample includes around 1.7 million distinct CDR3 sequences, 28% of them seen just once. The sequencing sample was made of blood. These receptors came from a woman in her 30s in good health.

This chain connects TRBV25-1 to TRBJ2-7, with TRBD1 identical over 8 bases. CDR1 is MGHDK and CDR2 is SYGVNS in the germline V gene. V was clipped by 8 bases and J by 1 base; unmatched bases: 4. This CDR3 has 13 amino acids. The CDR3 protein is CASVGTGSYEQYF. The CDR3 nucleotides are TGTGCCAGCGTGGGGACAGGTTCCTACGAGCAGTACTTC.

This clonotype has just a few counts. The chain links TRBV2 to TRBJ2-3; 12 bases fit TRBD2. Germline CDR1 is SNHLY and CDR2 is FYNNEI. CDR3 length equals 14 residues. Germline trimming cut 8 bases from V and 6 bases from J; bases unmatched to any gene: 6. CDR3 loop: CASETTSGSDTQYF. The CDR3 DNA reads TGTGCCAGCGAGACGACTAGCGGGAGTGATACGCAGTATTTT.

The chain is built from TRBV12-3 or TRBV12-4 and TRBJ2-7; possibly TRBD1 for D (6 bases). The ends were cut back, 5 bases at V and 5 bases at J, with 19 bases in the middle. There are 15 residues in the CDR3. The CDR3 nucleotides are TGTGCCAGCAGTACGTTGGGACAAGGCATAAACGAGCAGTACTTC. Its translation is CASSTLGQGINEQYF.

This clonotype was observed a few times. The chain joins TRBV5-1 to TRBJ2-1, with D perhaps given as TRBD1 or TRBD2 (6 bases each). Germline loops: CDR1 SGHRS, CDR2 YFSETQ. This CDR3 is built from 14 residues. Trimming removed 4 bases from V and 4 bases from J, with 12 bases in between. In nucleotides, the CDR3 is TGCGCCAGCAGCCCCCGGGGGCCTTACAATGAGCAGTTCTTC. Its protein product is CASSPRGPYNEQFF.

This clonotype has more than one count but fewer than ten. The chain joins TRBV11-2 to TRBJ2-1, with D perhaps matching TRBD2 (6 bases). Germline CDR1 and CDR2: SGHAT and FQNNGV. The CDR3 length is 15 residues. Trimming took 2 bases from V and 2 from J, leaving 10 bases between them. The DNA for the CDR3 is TGTGCCAGCAGCTTATGGGACTCTACCTACAATGAGCAGTTCTTC. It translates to CASSLWDSTYNEQFF.

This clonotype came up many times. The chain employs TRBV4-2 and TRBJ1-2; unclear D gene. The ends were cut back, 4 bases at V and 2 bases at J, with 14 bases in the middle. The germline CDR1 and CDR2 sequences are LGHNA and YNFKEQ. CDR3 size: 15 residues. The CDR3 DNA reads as TGTGCCAGCAGCCGGGAGGCGGGGATGAACTATGGCTACACCTTC. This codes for CASSREAGMNYGYTF.

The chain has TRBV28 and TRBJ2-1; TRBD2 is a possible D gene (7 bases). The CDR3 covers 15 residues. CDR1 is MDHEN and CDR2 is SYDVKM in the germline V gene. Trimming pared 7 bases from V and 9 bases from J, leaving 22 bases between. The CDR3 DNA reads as TGTGCCAGCAAAGAGGGGGGGCCTTTGGTGAGTGAGCAGTTCTTC. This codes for CASKEGGPLVSEQFF.

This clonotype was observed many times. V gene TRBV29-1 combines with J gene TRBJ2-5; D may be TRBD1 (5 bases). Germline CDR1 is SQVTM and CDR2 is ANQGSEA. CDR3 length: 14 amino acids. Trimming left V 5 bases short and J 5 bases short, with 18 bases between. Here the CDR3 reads CSVFYAGSGETQYF. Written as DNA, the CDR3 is TGCAGCGTTTTTTATGCAGGGTCTGGTGAGACCCAGTACTTC.

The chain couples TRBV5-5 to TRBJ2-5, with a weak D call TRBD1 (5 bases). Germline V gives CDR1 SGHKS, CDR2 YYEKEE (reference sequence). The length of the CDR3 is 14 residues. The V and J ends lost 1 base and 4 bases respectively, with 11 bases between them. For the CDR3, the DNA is TGTGCCAGCAGCTTGCCCCAGGGTGGAGAGACCCAGTACTTC. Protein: CASSLPQGGETQYF.

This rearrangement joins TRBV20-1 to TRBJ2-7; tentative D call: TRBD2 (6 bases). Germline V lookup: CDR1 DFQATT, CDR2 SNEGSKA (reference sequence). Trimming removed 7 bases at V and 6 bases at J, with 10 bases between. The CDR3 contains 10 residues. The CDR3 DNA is TGCAGTGGGGGGGTTCCCGAGCAGTACTTC. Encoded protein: CSGGVPEQYF.

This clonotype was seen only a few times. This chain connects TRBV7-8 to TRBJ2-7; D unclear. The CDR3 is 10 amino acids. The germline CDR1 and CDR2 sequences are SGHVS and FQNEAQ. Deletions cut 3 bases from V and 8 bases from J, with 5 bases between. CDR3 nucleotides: TGTGCCAGCAGCTTTTGGCAGCAGTACTTC. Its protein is CASSFWQQYF.

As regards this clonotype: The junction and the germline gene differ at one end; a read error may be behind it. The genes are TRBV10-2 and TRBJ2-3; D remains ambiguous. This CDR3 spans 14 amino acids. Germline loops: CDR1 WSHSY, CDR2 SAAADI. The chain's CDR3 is CASRESGLGDTQYF. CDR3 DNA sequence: TGCGCCAGCAGGGAGTCGGGTTTAGGGGATACGCAGTATTTT.

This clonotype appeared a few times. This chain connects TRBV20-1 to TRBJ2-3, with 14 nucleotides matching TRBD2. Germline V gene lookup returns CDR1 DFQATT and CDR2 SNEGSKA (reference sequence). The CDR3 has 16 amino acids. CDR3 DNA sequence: TGCACCGGACTAGCGGGGGGCCAAGGGAGCACAGATACGCAGTATTTT. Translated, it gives CTGLAGGQGSTDTQYF.

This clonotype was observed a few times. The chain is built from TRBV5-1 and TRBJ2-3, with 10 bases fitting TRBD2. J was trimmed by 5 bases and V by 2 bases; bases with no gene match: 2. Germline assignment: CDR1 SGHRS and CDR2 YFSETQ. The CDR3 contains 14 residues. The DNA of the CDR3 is TGCGCCAGCAGCTTTCTAGCGGGAGAAGATACGCAGTATTTT. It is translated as CASSFLAGEDTQYF.

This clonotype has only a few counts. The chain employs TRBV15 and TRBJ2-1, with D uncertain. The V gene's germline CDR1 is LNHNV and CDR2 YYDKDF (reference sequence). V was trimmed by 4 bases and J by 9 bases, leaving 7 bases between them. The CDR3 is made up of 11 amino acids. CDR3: CATSTYGEQFF. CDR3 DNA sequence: TGTGCCACCAGCACCTACGGTGAGCAGTTCTTC.

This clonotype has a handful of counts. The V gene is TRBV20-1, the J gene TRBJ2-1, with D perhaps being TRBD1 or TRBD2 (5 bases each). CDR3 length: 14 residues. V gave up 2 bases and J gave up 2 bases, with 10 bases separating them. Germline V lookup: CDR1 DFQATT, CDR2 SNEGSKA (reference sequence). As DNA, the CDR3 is TGCAGTGCTAGACCGGGGCTTACCTACAATGAGCAGTTCTTC. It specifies CSARPGLTYNEQFF.

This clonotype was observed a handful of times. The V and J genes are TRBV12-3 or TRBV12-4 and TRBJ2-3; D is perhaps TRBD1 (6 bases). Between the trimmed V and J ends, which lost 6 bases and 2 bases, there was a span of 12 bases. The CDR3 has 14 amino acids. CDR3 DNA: TGTGCCAGCAGGATAGGACAGTTCACAGATACGCAGTATTTT. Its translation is CASRIGQFTDTQYF.

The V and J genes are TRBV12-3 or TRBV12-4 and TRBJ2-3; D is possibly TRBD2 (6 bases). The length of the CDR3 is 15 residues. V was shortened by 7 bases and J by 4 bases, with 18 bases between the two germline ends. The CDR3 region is CASIPGGREPDTQYF. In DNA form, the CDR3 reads TGTGCCAGCATCCCCGGAGGGAGAGAGCCAGATACGCAGTATTTT.